A single sample gave rise to the 18 T cell receptor beta chains below, sequenced in a study of cytomegalovirus exposure and HLA in healthy donors. The PCR made use of 60 Vbeta and 13 Jbeta primers. Sequencing was performed with immunoSEQ multiplex PCR; in TCRdb, only in-frame clones are kept and a portion is missing. The sample consists of about 190,000 clones, roughly three quarters of them appearing once. The specimen was PBMCs. These receptors all come from a woman younger than 35 in good health and CMV-seronegative.

This clone occurred once. The V call is TRBV19, the J call TRBJ1-2; D perhaps matches TRBD1 (6 bases). Trimming cost V 3 bases and J 3 bases, with 11 bases left between them. The germline V gene has CDR1 LNHDA and CDR2 SQIVND (reference sequence). The length of the CDR3 is 14 residues. CDR3 bases: TGTGCCAGTAGTATGAACAGGGCCCACTATGGCTACACCTTC. This codes for CASSMNRAHYGYTF.

This clone was counted between two and nine times. The chain combines TRBV7-2 with TRBJ1-4; D is undetermined. This CDR3 has 12 amino acids. The germline V and J ends were trimmed by 5 bases and 16 bases, with 17 bases remaining between them. CDR1 SGHTA and CDR2 FQGNSA come from the germline V gene. The CDR3 reads CASSPRAGKRFF. The CDR3 DNA sequence: TGTGCCAGCAGCCCCCGGGCGGGGAAAAGGTTTTTT.

The gene calls are TRBV28 and TRBJ1-4; 8 nucleotides agree with TRBD1. The V gene's germline CDR1 is MDHEN and CDR2 SYDVKM. V was pared by 3 bases and J by 4 bases, with 7 bases of the junction left unmatched. This CDR3 contains 16 residues. CDR3 amino acids: CASSFTGGGNNEKLFF. In DNA, the CDR3 is TGTGCCAGCAGTTTTACAGGGGGGGGAAATAATGAAAAACTGTTTTTT. Using reference TRBV28 and TRBJ1-4 for the parts outside the CDR3, the full variable domain is DVKVTQSSRYLVKRTGEKVFLECVQDMDHENMFWYRQDPGLGLRLIYFSYDVKMKEKGDIPEGYSVSREKKERFSLILESASTNQTSMYLCASSFTGGGNNEKLFFGSGTQLSVL.

The chain carries TRBV27 and TRBJ2-7; D may be TRBD2 (5 bases). The length of the CDR3 is 15 residues. Trimming removed 5 bases from V and 5 bases from J, with 19 bases in between. Germline-derived CDR1 and CDR2 are MNHEY and SMNVEV (reference sequence). The CDR3 spells CASSPTRRNGNEQYF. The CDR3 DNA follows: TGTGCCAGCAGTCCTACCCGGAGAAACGGGAACGAGCAGTACTTC.

The V call is TRBV29-1, the J call TRBJ2-1; D uncertain. CDR3 length: 14 amino acids. V gave up 4 bases and J gave up 2 bases, with 12 bases separating them. CDR1 and CDR2 from the germline V gene are SQVTM and ANQGSEA. CDR3 sequence reads: CSVGARNTYNEQFF. The CDR3 DNA reads as TGCAGCGTTGGGGCGCGCAATACCTACAATGAGCAGTTCTTC.

The chain has TRBV7-2 and TRBJ1-2, with 9 nucleotides matching TRBD1. Germline V lookup: CDR1 SGHTA, CDR2 FQGNSA. V shed 4 bases, J shed 8 bases, and the junction held 8 bases outside the gene matches. The CDR3 is made up of 14 amino acids. The CDR3 region has the DNA TGTGCCAGCAGCTATATCCGGGACAGGGAAGGCTACACCTTC. Its protein is CASSYIRDREGYTF.

V gene TRBV6-1 combines with J gene TRBJ2-3; D gene ambiguous. The CDR3 runs to 15 residues. Germline V gene data show CDR1 as MNHNS and CDR2 as SASEGT. The V end was cut by 0 bases, the J end by 6 bases, with 13 bases between. The CDR3: CASSEALLGRDTQYF. DNA for the CDR3: TGTGCCAGCAGTGAAGCGCTTCTAGGTAGGGATACGCAGTATTTT.

The chain is built from TRBV7-9 and TRBJ2-5; 12 nucleotides align to TRBD2. TRBJ2-7 explains the end of the DNA better; the J call may be wrong. The CDR3 length is 15 residues. Germline V gene sequence: CDR1 SEHNR, CDR2 FQNEAQ (reference sequence). This chain's CDR3 is CASSREGLAGYEQYF. The CDR3 DNA reads TGTGCCAGCAGCCGAGAAGGACTAGCGGGGTACGAGCAGTACTTC.

The chain carries TRBV6-5 and TRBJ1-1, with D tentatively TRBD1 (6 bases). There are 14 residues in the CDR3. CDR1 is MNHEY and CDR2 is SVGAGI in the germline V gene. V was pared by 5 bases and J by 1 base, with 11 bases between. The CDR3 DNA reads TGTGCCAGCAGTAGCCTGACAGGGAACACTGAAGCTTTCTTT. This encodes CASSSLTGNTEAFF.

This chain uses TRBV19 with TRBJ2-1, with 9 bases lining up with TRBD2. The V gene's germline CDR1 is LNHDA and CDR2 SQIVND (reference sequence). CDR3 size: 16 residues. V was pared by 5 bases and J by 4 bases, with 9 bases of the junction left unmatched. The CDR3 is CASSPSRAGGYNEQFF. The CDR3 DNA reads TGTGCCAGTAGTCCCTCCCGAGCGGGGGGATACAATGAGCAGTTCTTC.

This clone was counted a single time. The identical CDR3 is also encoded by other nucleotide sequences in the sample. The rearrangement links TRBV18 to TRBJ1-1; D may be TRBD1 (5 bases). CDR3 length: 13 amino acids. V lost 3 bases to trimming and J lost 2 bases, with 7 bases between them. CDR1 is KGHSH and CDR2 is LQKENI in the germline V gene. CDR3 bases: TGTGCCAGCTCACCGGGGCGAAACACTGAAGCTTTCTTT. Translated: CASSPGRNTEAFF.

CDR3 nucleotide sequence: TGTGCCAGCAGCTCGGCCCAAGGGCGGGAGGGCTACACCTTC. Amino acids: CASSSAQGREGYTF. The chain has TRBV7-2 and TRBJ1-2; D remains unclear. Germline V gene lookup returns CDR1 SGHTA and CDR2 FQGNSA. With 4 bases removed from V and 8 bases from J, the gap between germline ends came to 17 bases. The CDR3 loop spans 14 amino acids. The full variable domain, in which reference TRBV7-2 and TRBJ1-2 provide the parts outside the CDR3, is GAGVSQSPSNKVTEKGKDVELRCDPISGHTALYWYRQSLGQGLEFLIYFQGNSAPDKSGLPSDRFSAERTGGSVSTLTIQRTQQEDSAVYLCASSSAQGREGYTFGSGTRLTVV.

The chain uses TRBV18 and TRBJ2-4; tentative D call: TRBD2 (6 bases). Germline CDR1 and CDR2: KGHSH and LQKENI. This CDR3 spans 15 amino acids. V was trimmed by 1 base and J by 5 bases, leaving 12 bases between them. CDR3 amino acids: CASSPHSGVENIQYF. The CDR3 nucleotides read TGTGCCAGCTCACCACATTCGGGGGTGGAAAACATTCAGTACTTC.

This chain connects TRBV5-1 to TRBJ1-1; D unresolved. The CDR3 sequence is 12 residues long. The germline V gene has CDR1 SGHRS and CDR2 YFSETQ. V gave up 4 bases and J gave up 8 bases, with 12 bases separating them. The chain's CDR3 is CASSGGSLEAFF. Written as DNA, the CDR3 is TGCGCCAGCAGCGGCGGATCGCTAGAAGCTTTCTTT.

V usage is TRBV2 and J usage is TRBJ1-4; TRBD1 matches at 9 bases. Germline V gives CDR1 SNHLY, CDR2 FYNNEI. Losses at the gene ends were 4 bases for V and 10 bases for J; bases not matched to a gene: 7. CDR3 length: 14 amino acids. CDR3 bases: TGTGCCAGCAGTGTTGGGACAGGGTCCGGAAAACTGTTTTTT. It encodes CASSVGTGSGKLFF.

The DNA for the CDR3 is TGTGCCAGTAGTCCACCGGGACTAGTAAGTCCTCAGTTCTTC. As protein: CASSPPGLVSPQFF. The V call is TRBV19, the J call TRBJ2-1; 8 bases map to TRBD2. The V segment lost 5 bases and the J segment 13 bases; nucleotides outside the gene matches: 13. Germline values: CDR1 LNHDA, CDR2 SQIVND (reference sequence). This CDR3 has 14 residues.

The V gene is TRBV5-6, the J gene TRBJ1-2, with D uncertain. The CDR3 has 14 residues. V lost 0 bases, J lost 2 bases, and 8 bases lay in between. Germline CDR1 is SGHDT and CDR2 is YYEEEE. The CDR3 nucleotides read TGTGCCAGCAGCTTGGAGTTACAGAACTATGGCTACACCTTC. Residues: CASSLELQNYGYTF.

The chain recombines TRBV6-5 with TRBJ1-1, with D perhaps TRBD1 (5 bases). This CDR3 contains 15 residues. Looked up from germline, CDR1 is MNHEY and CDR2 is SVGAGI. Trimming removed 0 bases at V and 5 bases at J, with 13 bases between. CDR3 amino acids: CASSYSGQGGTEAFF. The DNA for the CDR3 is TGTGCCAGCAGTTACTCGGGGCAGGGCGGTACTGAAGCTTTCTTT.